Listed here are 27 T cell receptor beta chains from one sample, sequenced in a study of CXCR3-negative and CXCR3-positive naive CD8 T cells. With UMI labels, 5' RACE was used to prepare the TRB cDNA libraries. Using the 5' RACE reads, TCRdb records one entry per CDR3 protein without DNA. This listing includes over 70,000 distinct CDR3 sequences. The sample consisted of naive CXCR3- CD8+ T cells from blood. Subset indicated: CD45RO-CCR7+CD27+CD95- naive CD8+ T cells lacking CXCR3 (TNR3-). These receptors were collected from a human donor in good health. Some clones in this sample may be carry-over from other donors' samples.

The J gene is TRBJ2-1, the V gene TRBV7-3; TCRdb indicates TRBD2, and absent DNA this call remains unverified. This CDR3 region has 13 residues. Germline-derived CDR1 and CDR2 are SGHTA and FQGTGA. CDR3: CASSAGTSYEQFF.

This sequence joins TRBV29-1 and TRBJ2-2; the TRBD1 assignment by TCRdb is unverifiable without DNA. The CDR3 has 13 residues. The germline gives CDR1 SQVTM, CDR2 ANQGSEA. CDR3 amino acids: CSASGVVTGELFF.

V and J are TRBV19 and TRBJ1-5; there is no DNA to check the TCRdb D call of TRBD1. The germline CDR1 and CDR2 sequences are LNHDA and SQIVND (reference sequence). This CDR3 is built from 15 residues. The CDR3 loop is CASCEGAYCNQPQHF.

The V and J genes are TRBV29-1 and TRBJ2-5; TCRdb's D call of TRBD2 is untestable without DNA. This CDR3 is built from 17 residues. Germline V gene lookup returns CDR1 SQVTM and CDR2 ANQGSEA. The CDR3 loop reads CSARATSSGSESGTQYF.

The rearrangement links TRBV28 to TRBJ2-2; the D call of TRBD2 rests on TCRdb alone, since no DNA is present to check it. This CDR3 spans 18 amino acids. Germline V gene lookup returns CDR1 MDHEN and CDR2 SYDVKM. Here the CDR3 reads CASSFLVGTSGNTGELFF.

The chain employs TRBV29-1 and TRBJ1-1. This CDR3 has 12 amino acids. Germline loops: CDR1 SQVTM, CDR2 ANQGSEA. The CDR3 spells CSVEAGTTEAFF.

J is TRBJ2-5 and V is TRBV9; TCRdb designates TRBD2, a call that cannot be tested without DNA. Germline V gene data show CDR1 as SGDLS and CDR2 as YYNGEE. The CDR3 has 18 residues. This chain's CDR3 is CASSHKGLAGVEQETQYF.

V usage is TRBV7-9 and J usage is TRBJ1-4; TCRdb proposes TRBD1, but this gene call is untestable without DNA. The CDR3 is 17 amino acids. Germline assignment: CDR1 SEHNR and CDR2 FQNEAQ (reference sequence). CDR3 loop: CASSTDREIATNEKLFF.

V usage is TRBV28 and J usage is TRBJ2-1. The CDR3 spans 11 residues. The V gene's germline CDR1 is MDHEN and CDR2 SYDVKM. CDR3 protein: CASSLDDEQFF. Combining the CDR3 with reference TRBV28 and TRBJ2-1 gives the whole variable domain DVKVTQSSRYLVKRTGEKVFLECVQDMDHENMFWYRQDPGLGLRLIYFSYDVKMKEKGDIPEGYSVSREKKERFSLILESASTNQTSMYLCASSLDDEQFFGPGTRLTVL.

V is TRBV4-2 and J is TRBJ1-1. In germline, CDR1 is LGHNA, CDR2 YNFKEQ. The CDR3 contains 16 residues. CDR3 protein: CASSQDLIDLYTEAFF.

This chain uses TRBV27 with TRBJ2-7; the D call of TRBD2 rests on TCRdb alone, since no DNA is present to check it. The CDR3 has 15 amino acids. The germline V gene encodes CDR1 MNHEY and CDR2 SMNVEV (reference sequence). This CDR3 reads CASSWRGGLSYEQYF.

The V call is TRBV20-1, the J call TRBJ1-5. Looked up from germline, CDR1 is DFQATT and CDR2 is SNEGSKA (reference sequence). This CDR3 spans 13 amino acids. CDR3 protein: CSAEAGGNQPQHF.

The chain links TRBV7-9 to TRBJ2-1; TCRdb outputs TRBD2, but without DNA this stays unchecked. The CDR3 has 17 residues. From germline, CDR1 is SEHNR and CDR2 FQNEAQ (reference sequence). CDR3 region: CASSPQIAGGSYNEQFF.

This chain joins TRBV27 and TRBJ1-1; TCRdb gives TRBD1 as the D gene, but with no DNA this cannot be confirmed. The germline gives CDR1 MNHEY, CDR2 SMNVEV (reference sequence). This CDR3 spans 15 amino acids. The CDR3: CASSPRQGLNTEAFF.

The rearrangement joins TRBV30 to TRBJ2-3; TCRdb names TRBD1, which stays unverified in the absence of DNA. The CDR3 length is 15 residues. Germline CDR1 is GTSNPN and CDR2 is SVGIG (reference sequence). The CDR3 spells CAWRRGASVSDTQYF.

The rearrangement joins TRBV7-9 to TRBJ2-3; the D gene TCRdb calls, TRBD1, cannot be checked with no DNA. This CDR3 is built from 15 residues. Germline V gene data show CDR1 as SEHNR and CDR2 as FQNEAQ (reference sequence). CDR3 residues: CASSLLRGGADTQYF.

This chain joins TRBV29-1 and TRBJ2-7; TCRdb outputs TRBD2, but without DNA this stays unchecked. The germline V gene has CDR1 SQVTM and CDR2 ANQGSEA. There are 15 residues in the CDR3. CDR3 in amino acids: CSVEDPGGSSYEQYF.

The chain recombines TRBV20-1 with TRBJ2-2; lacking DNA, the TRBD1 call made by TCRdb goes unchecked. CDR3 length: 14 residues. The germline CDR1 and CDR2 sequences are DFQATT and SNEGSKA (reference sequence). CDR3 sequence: CSARTGGDTGELFF.

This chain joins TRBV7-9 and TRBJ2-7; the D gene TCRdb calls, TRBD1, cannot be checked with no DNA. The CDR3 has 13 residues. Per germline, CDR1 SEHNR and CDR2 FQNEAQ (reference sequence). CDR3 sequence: CASIATGDYEQYF.

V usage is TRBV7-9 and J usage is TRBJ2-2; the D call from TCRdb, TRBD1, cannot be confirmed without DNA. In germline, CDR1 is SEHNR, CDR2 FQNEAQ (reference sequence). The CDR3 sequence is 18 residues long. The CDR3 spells CASSPSKFGGQGTGELFF.

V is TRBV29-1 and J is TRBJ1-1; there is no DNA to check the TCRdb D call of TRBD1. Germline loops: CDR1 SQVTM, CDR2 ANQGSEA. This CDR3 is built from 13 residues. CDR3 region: CSVDFGRGTEAFF.

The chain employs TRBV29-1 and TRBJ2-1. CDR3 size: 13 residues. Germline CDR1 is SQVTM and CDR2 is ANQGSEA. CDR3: CSDIPNNKNEQFF.

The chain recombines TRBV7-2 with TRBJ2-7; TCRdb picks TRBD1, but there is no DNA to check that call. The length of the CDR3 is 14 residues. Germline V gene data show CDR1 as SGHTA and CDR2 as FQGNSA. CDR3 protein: CASSPWGVSYEQYF.

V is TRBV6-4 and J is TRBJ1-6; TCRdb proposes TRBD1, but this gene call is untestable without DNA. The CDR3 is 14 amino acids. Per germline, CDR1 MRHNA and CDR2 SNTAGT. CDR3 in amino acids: CASSDSGGGSPLHF.

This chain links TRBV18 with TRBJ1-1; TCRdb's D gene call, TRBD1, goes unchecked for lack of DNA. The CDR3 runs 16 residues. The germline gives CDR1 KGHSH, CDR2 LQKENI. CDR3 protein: CASSPSRGAVITEAFF.

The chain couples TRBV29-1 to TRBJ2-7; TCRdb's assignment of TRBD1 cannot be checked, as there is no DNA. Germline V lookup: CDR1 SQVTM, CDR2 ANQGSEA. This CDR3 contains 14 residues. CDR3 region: CSVDGQGPSYAQYF.

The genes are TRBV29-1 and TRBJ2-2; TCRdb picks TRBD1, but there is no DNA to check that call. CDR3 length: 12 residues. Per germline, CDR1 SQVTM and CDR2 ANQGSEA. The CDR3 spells CSARGATGELFF.